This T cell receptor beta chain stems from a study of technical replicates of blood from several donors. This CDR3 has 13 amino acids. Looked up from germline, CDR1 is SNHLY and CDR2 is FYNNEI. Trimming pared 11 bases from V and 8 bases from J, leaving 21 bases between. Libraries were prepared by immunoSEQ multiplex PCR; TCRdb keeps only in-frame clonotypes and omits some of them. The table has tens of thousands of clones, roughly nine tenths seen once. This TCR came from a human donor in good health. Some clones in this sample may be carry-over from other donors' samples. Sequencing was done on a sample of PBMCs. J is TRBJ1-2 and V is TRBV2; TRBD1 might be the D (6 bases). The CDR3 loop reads CAVVAGAKGGYTF. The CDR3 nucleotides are TGTGCCGTGGTGGCAGGGGCCAAAGGGGGCTACACCTTC.